The clone carrying this T cell receptor beta chain was seen ten or more times. Its antigen is undetermined. The record originates from a study of early T cells in non-severe SARS-CoV-2 infection. Study in general: Chains stayed unpaired after sequencing of bulk RNA from unsorted whole blood.

Whole-study results and caveats: Matching against VDJdb likely underestimated virus-specific expansions, favoring anti-spike CD8.

The CDR3 has 14 residues. Germline V gene lookup returns CDR1 WNHNN and CDR2 SYGVQD (reference sequence). V shed 4 bases and J shed 0 bases, with 7 bases lying between them. Individual cDNA molecules carried attached unique molecular identifiers. TCRdb re-called the 5' RACE reads with MiXCR, one entry per CDR3 protein. The repertoire has around 57,000 distinct CDR3 sequences, 10% to 12% of them found once; the top ten carry about 1.7%. The gene calls are TRBV10-1 and TRBJ2-4; D is possibly TRBD1 (6 bases). The source is an adult who was a healthcare worker with PCR-confirmed SARS-CoV-2 infection or an uninfected control (not recorded which). Sequencing was done on a sample of whole blood. CDR3 region: CASSGGLAKNIQYF. In DNA, the CDR3 is TGCGCCAGCAGTGGGGGGCTAGCCAAAAACATTCAGTACTTC.